The table lists the clone carrying this T cell receptor (beta chain) with a few counts. No antigen is known for it. TCRB transcripts that were expressed got sequenced, as all of the isolated RNA had been reverse transcribed. Sequencing was performed with immunoSEQ multiplex PCR; in TCRdb, only in-frame clones are kept and a portion is missing. The repertoire holds about 650,000 clones, approximately 13% seen once, with 0.095% to 0.15% in the top ten. The entry originates in a study of beta chain features in type 1 diabetes. On the study more broadly: The samples had 100 million to 140 million sorted cells examined in all.

The study, taken as a whole, reports: Moderate yet significant TCRB CDR3 shortening was seen in Type 1 diabetes patients in all four CD4+ subsets. Healthy donors had naive, central memory and Treg TCRB repertoires that appeared less similar than those seen among patients. When VDJ junctions were examined, type 1 diabetes patients showed fewer insertions and more deletions.

This CDR3 is 14 amino acids long. The germline V gene has CDR1 SGHTA and CDR2 FQGNSA. Trimming took 0 bases from V and 12 from J, leaving 12 bases between them. The clonotype comes from a man aged 25-45 years with type 1 diabetes. The sample consisted of naive CD4+ T cells from blood. This chain connects TRBV7-2 to TRBJ2-6; D uncertain. CDR3 nucleotides: TGTGCCAGCAGCTTAGCGACGGCCTCATCCGTCCTGACTTTC. This gives the protein CASSLATASSVLTF.